This TCR beta chain was sequenced in a study of control samples from healthy donors and cancer patients (dated by TCRdb to about 2020). Only a few counts were recorded for this clone. Its antigen remains undetermined. Per-base quality was not reported, and no clone a single base away is much larger than it. Relative to germline, V is 6 bases shorter and J is 8 bases shorter, with 17 bases between their ends. Including the terminal cysteine and phenylalanine, the CDR3 comprises 14 residues. Only CDR3 DNA is held: 42 bases, read in frame from base 1. The CDR1 and CDR2 encoded by the germline V gene are LGHNT and FRNRAP. The library was made by the immunoSEQ multiplex PCR assay. TCRdb's version of the immuneACCESS table is confined to in-frame rearrangements and falls short of the full clone set. An unresolved V gene accounts for under half of the shortfall where checked; the remainder is of unknown origin. The sample table contains around 49,000 clones; only one count was recorded for roughly nine tenths of them. Of the sample, roughly 1.5% falls within the top ten clones.

The sequence is built from TRBV12-5 and TRBJ2-1, with the D gene uncertain. This TCR came from a man in his forties with colorectal cancer. The specimen was PBMCs. The DNA reads TGTGCTAGTGGCGCGGACCTCCCAAGGGATGAGCAGTTCTTC. This gives the protein CASGADLPRDEQFF.